Sequencing of this T cell receptor beta chain was carried out in a study of shared clonotypes between healthy human individuals. About the study: The cohort had two women and a few men, ages 18 to 49.

Germline CDR1 MNHNS, CDR2 SASEGT. Deletions cut 2 bases from V and 0 bases from J, with 14 bases between. The CDR3 is 17 amino acids. Some clones are missing from TCRdb's copy, which holds only in-frame ones; the method was immunoSEQ multiplex PCR. The table includes 950,000 to 1,300,000 clones, around 74% detected once. Material: memory CD4+ T cells sorted from blood. Subset specified: CD45RA-negative fraction. The TCR sequence derives from a man aged 18 to 30 in good health. The chain links TRBV6-1 to TRBJ2-4; D is unresolved. The CDR3 sequence is CASSERPEGLAKNIQYF. The CDR3 DNA sequence: TGTGCCAGCAGTGAACGGCCCGAAGGTCTAGCCAAAAACATTCAGTACTTC.